This T cell receptor beta chain was sequenced in a study of early T cells in non-severe SARS-CoV-2 infection. Attachment of unique molecular identifiers was made to individual cDNA molecules. TCRdb fed the 5' RACE reads into MiXCR, producing one record per CDR3 protein. In the table there are just under 60,000 distinct CDR3 sequences, about 7.7% of which are singletons. The specimen was whole blood. The source is an adult who was a healthcare worker with PCR-confirmed SARS-CoV-2 infection or an uninfected control (not recorded which).

Here the CDR3 reads CASRSGFSGNTIYF. Here the CDR3 DNA reads TGTGCCAGCAGGTCGGGGTTCTCTGGAAACACCATATATTTT. J is TRBJ1-3 and V is TRBV12-3 or TRBV12-4, with no clear D. This CDR3 is built from 14 residues. V shed 6 bases and J shed 0 bases, with 9 bases lying between them.